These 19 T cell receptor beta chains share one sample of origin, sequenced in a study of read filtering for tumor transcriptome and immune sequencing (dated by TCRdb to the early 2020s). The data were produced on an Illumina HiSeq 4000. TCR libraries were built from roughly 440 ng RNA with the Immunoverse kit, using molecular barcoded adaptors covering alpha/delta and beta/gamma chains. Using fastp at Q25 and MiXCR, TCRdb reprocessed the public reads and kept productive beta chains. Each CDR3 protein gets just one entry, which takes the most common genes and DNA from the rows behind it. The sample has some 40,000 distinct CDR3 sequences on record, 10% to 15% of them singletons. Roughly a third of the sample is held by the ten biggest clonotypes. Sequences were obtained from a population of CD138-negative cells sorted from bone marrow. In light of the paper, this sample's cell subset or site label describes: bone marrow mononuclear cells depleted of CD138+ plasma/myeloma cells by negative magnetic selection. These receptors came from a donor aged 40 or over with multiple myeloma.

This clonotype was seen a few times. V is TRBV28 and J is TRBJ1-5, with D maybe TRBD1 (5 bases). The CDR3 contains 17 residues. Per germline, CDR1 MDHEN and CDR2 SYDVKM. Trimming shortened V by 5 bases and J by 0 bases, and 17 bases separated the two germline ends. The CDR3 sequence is CASSPGTALRSNQPQHF. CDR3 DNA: TGTGCCAGCAGTCCCGGGACGGCACTCCGTAGCAATCAGCCCCAGCATTTT.

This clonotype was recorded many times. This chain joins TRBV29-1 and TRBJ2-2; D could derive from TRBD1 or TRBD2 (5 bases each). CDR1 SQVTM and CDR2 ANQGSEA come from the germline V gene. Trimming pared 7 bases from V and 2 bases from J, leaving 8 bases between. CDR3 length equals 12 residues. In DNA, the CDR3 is TGCAGCGCGGGACGTAACACCGGGGAGCTGTTTTTT. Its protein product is CSAGRNTGELFF.

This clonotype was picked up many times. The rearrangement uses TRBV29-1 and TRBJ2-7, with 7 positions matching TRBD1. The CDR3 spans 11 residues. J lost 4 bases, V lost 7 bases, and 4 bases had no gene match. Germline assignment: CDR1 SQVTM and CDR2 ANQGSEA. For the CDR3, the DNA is TGCAGCGCCCAGGACAGGTACGAGCAGTACTTC. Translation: CSAQDRYEQYF.

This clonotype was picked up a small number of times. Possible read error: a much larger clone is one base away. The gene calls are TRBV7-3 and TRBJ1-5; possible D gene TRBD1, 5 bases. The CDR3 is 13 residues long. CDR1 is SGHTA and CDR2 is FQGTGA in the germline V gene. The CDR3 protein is CASGDTENQPPHF. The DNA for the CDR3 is TGTGCCTCGGGGGATACAGAGAATCAGCCCCCGCATTTT.

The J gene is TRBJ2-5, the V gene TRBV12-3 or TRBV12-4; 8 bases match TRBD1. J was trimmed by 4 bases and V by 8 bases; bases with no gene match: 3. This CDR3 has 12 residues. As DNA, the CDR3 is TGTGCCAGCTCAGGGGGCGGAGAGACCCAGTACTTC. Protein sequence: CASSGGGETQYF.

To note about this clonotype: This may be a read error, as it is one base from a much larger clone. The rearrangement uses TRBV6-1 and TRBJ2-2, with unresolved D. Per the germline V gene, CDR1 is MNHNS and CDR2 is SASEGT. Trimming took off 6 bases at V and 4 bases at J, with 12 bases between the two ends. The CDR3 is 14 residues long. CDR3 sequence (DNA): TGTGCCAGCAGGCCAACCGACATCACCGGGGAGCTGTTTTTT. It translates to CASRPTDITGELFF.

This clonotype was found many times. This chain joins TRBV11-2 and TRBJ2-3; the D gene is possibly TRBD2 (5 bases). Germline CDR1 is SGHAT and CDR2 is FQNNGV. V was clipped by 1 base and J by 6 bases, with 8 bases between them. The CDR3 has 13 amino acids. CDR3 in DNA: TGTGCCAGCAGCTTAGTGGGAGTCGATACGCAGTATTTT. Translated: CASSLVGVDTQYF.

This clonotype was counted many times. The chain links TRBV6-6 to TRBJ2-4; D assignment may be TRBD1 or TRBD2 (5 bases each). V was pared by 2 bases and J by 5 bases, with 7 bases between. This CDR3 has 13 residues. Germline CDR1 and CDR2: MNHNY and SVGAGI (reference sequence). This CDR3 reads CASSYGTENIQYF. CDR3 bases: TGTGCCAGCAGTTACGGGACCGAAAACATTCAGTACTTC.

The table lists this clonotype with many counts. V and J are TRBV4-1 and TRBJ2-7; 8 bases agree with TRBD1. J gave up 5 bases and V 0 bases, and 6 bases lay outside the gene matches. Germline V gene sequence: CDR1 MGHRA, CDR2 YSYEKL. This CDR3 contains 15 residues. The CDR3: CASSQDQHRGDEQYF. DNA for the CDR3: TGCGCCAGCAGCCAAGATCAACACAGGGGGGACGAGCAGTACTTC.

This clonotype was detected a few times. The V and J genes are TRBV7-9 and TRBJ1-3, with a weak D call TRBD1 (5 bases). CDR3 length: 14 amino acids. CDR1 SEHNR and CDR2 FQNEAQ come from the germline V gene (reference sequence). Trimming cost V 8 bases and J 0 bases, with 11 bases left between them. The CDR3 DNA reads TGTGCCAGCTTTCGAGGGGCCTCTGGAAACACCATATATTTT. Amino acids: CASFRGASGNTIYF.

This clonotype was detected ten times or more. The CDR3, as DNA: TGTGCCAGCAGCTTGGTGGCAGGACACTACGAGCAGTACTTC. Translating gives CASSLVAGHYEQYF. The V call is TRBV5-4, the J call TRBJ2-7; the D gene is possibly TRBD1 (5 bases). Trimming took 0 bases from V and 3 from J, leaving 10 bases between them. Germline CDR1 is SGHNT and CDR2 is YYREEE (reference sequence). The CDR3 loop spans 14 amino acids.

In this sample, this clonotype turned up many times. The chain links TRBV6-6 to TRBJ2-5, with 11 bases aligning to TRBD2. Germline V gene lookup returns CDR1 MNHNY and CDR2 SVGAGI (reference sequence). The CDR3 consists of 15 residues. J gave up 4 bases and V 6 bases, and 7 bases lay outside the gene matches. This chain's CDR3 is CASSVAGGLGETQYF. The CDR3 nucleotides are TGTGCCAGCAGCGTAGCGGGGGGGCTTGGAGAGACCCAGTACTTC.

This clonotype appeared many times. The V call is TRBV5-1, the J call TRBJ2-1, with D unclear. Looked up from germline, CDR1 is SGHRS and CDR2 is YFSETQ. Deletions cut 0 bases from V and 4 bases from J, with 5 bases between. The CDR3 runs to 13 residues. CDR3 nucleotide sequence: TGCGCCAGCAGCTTGGAGGCATACAATGAGCAGTTCTTC. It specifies CASSLEAYNEQFF.

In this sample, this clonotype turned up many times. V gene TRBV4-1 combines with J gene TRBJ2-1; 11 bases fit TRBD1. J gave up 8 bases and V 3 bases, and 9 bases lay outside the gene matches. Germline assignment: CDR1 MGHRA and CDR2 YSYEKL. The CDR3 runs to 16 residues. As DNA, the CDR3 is TGCGCCAGCAGCCACATGTTGGGACAGGGGGTCGATGAGCAGTTCTTC. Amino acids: CASSHMLGQGVDEQFF.

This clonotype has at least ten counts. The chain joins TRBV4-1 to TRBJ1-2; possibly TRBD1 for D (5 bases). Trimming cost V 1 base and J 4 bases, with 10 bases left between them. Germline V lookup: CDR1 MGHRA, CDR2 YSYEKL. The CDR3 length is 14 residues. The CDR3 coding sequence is TGCGCCAGCAGCCAAGGGGGGAGCCCCTATGGCTACACCTTC. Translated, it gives CASSQGGSPYGYTF.

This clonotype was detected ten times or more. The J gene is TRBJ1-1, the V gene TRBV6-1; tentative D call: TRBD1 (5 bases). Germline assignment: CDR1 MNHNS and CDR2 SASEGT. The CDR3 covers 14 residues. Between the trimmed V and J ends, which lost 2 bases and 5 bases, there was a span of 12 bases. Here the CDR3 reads CASSERGVVTEAFF. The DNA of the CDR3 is TGTGCCAGCAGTGAAAGGGGTGTAGTGACTGAAGCTTTCTTT.

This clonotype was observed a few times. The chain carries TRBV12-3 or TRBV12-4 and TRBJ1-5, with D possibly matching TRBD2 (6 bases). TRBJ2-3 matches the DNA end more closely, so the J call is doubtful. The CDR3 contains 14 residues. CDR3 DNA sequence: TGTGCCAGCAGTTTAGTCGGAGGGGATCAGCCCCAGTATTTT. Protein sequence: CASSLVGGDQPQYF.

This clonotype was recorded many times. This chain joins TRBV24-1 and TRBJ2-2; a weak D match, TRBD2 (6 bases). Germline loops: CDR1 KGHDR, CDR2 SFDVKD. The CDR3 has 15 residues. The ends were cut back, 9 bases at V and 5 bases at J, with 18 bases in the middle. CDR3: CATSSRRGKTGELFF. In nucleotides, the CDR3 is TGTGCCACCTCCTCCCGGAGGGGCAAGACCGGGGAGCTGTTTTTT.

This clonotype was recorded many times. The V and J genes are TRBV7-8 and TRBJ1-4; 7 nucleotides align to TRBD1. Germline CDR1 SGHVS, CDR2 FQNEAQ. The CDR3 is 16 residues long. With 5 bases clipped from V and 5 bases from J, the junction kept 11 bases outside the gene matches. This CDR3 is CASSPFRDSFNEKLFF. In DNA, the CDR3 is TGTGCCAGCAGCCCCTTCCGGGACAGCTTCAATGAAAAACTGTTTTTT.